The 28 T cell receptor beta chains in this list originate from one sample, sequenced in a study of PD-1 blockade in mismatch repair-deficient tumors. TCRdb's table, derived via immunoSEQ multiplex PCR, lists solely in-frame clones and lacks some. The sample records about 68,000 clones, about 78% being singletons. Specimen: peripheral blood, collected 2 weeks after starting pembrolizumab. The receptor source for this set is an adult with mismatch repair-deficient cancer.

This sequence joins TRBV7-2 and TRBJ1-3; D gene ambiguous. The CDR3 is made up of 14 amino acids. V gave up 1 base and J gave up 0 bases, with 4 bases separating them. Germline-derived CDR1 and CDR2 are SGHTA and FQGNSA. CDR3 coding DNA: TGTGCCAGCAGCTTAGAATACTCTGGAAACACCATATATTTT. Encoded protein: CASSLEYSGNTIYF.

The gene calls are TRBV27 and TRBJ2-7; 7 bases are a match to TRBD1. This CDR3 is 16 amino acids long. With V trimmed by 5 bases and J by 2 bases, 12 bases remained unmatched. Germline V gene lookup returns CDR1 MNHEY and CDR2 SMNVEV (reference sequence). The CDR3 is CASSLSPRTGAYEQYF. CDR3 nucleotides: TGTGCCAGCAGTCTCTCCCCGCGGACAGGAGCCTACGAGCAGTACTTC.

This clone was seen more than once but under ten times. The chain uses TRBV18 and TRBJ1-4, with TRBD1 as a possible D gene (5 bases). Trimming stripped 9 bases from V and 13 bases from J, with 9 bases between. CDR1 is KGHSH, CDR2 LQKENI, per germline. This CDR3 has 9 amino acids. DNA for the CDR3: TGTGCCAGGTCCGGGGGACTGTTTTTT. This translates into CARSGGLFF.

This chain connects TRBV13 to TRBJ2-6; D tentatively reads TRBD1 or TRBD2 (5 bases each). V was pared by 6 bases and J by 1 base, with 19 bases between. The CDR3 spans 18 residues. The germline V gene has CDR1 PRHDT and CDR2 FYEKMQ (reference sequence). CDR3: CASRIGTVWFSGANVLTF. The CDR3 DNA sequence: TGTGCCAGCAGGATCGGGACGGTTTGGTTTTCTGGGGCCAACGTCCTGACTTTC.

The chain carries TRBV6-1 and TRBJ1-2; D is unclear. V was clipped by 6 bases and J by 4 bases, with 15 bases between them. Germline CDR1 is MNHNS and CDR2 is SASEGT. CDR3 length: 14 amino acids. The CDR3 sequence is CASRPEPFLYGYTF. CDR3 DNA: TGTGCCAGCAGGCCTGAACCTTTCCTCTATGGCTACACCTTC.

The chain links TRBV29-1 to TRBJ2-7; TRBD2 aligns across 7 bases. V lost 3 bases, J lost 2 bases, and 1 base stayed unmatched. The CDR3 contains 12 residues. Germline CDR1 is SQVTM and CDR2 is ANQGSEA. The CDR3 loop is CSVEGGAYEQYF. The DNA for the CDR3 is TGCAGCGTTGAGGGGGGGGCCTACGAGCAGTACTTC.

This clone was seen only a few times. This chain links TRBV25-1 with TRBJ2-1; 8 nucleotides agree with TRBD2. Germline lookup yields CDR1 MGHDK and CDR2 SYGVNS. V was pared by 4 bases and J by 7 bases, with 12 bases of the junction left unmatched. This CDR3 is built from 16 residues. This CDR3 is CASSALGREVVNEQFF. The CDR3, as DNA: TGTGCCAGCAGTGCCCTTGGGCGGGAGGTGGTTAATGAGCAGTTCTTC.

The chain employs TRBV27 and TRBJ2-7; TRBD2 is a possible D gene (6 bases). V lost 2 bases, J lost 5 bases, and 22 bases lay in between. Germline V gene data show CDR1 as MNHEY and CDR2 as SMNVEV (reference sequence). The CDR3 consists of 17 residues. DNA of the CDR3: TGTGCCAGCAGTTTAAATGGCGGGGCAAGTCTTTCCCACGAGCAGTACTTC. Protein product: CASSLNGGASLSHEQYF.

This chain links TRBV9 with TRBJ2-1; D perhaps matches TRBD2 (5 bases). The CDR3 consists of 15 residues. V gave up 0 bases and J gave up 0 bases, with 7 bases separating them. From germline, CDR1 is SGDLS and CDR2 YYNGEE. The CDR3 DNA sequence: TGTGCCAGCAGCGTAGAGGCGGGCTCCTACAATGAGCAGTTCTTC. Its protein is CASSVEAGSYNEQFF.

The J gene is TRBJ2-7, the V gene TRBV6-5, with TRBD1 matching 9 bases. V was pared by 4 bases and J by 4 bases, with 2 bases of the junction left unmatched. CDR1 and CDR2 from the germline V gene are MNHEY and SVGAGI. The length of the CDR3 is 13 residues. The CDR3 protein is CASSWDREYEQYF. As DNA, the CDR3 is TGTGCCAGCAGTTGGGACAGGGAGTACGAGCAGTACTTC.

The J gene is TRBJ2-1, the V gene TRBV11-3; maybe TRBD1 (6 bases). Trimming removed 4 bases at V and 4 bases at J, with 11 bases between. The CDR3 extends over 14 amino acids. The germline V gene has CDR1 SGHNT and CDR2 YENEEA. CDR3 residues: CASSSGDIYNEQFF. DNA for the CDR3: TGTGCCAGCAGCTCTGGGGACATTTACAATGAGCAGTTCTTC.

The chain joins TRBV6-5 to TRBJ1-5; D is possibly TRBD1 (6 bases). Germline CDR1 is MNHEY and CDR2 is SVGAGI. The CDR3 is 13 amino acids. V gave up 4 bases and J gave up 4 bases, with 8 bases separating them. The CDR3 region has the DNA TGTGCCAGCAGTTCCCAGGGGAATCAGCCCCAGCATTTT. It translates to CASSSQGNQPQHF.

The CDR3 DNA follows: TGTGCCAGCTCACCACCTCCGGGACAGGGGGCGCGTGAGCAGTACTTC. It yields the protein CASSPPPGQGAREQYF. V and J are TRBV18 and TRBJ2-7, with TRBD1 identical over 12 bases. Germline V gene data show CDR1 as KGHSH and CDR2 as LQKENI. J lost 7 bases, V lost 0 bases, and 7 bases had no gene match. The CDR3 has 16 residues.

This clone was recorded only once. CDR3 sequence: CASTGGRGTGELFF. The CDR3 DNA reads TGTGCCAGCACTGGCGGGAGGGGCACCGGGGAGCTGTTTTTT. V and J are TRBV2 and TRBJ2-2; 9 bases map to TRBD2. Germline assignment: CDR1 SNHLY and CDR2 FYNNEI. CDR3 length: 14 residues. V gave up 7 bases and J gave up 4 bases; unmatched junction bases: 4.

V gene TRBV10-2 combines with J gene TRBJ2-2; 8 nucleotides match TRBD2. V shed 8 bases and J 4 bases; nucleotides not matched to a gene: 3. Germline CDR1 is WSHSY and CDR2 is SAAADI. CDR3 size: 13 residues. In DNA form, the CDR3 reads TGCGCCAGCGGGACTAGTCCCACCGGGGAGCTGTTTTTT. This codes for CASGTSPTGELFF.

This clone is a singleton in its sample. The chain carries TRBV7-8 and TRBJ2-2, with D possibly being TRBD1 or TRBD2 (5 bases each). This CDR3 comprises 19 residues. V was pared by 7 bases and J by 0 bases, with 24 bases between. Germline loops: CDR1 SGHVS, CDR2 FQNEAQ. The DNA for the CDR3 is TGTGCCAGCACCTATTATGGGCCTCCGGGACGTTCGAACACCGGGGAGCTGTTTTTT. This sequence encodes CASTYYGPPGRSNTGELFF.

This clone appeared a few times. The V and J genes are TRBV7-9 and TRBJ2-1, with 8 nucleotides matching TRBD2. CDR1 and CDR2 from the germline V gene are SEHNR and FQNEAQ (reference sequence). Unmatched junction bases numbered 3, after V lost 3 bases and J lost 8 bases. The CDR3 contains 13 residues. For the CDR3, the DNA is TGTGCCAGCAGCTTGGGGACTAGGGATGAGCAGTTCTTC. Amino acid sequence: CASSLGTRDEQFF.

This chain uses TRBV5-1 with TRBJ2-3, with 15 bases identical to TRBD2. The V segment lost 3 bases and the J segment 3 bases; nucleotides outside the gene matches: 2. This CDR3 region has 16 residues. Germline V gives CDR1 SGHRS, CDR2 YFSETQ. CDR3 in DNA: TGCGCCAGCAGCTCGGGACTAGCGGGGGGAACAGATACGCAGTATTTT. This translates into CASSSGLAGGTDTQYF.

V gene TRBV29-1 combines with J gene TRBJ1-2; 9 bases map to TRBD1. Germline V gene sequence: CDR1 SQVTM, CDR2 ANQGSEA. The CDR3 has 15 amino acids. The J segment lost 0 bases and the V segment lost 4 bases, leaving 6 bases of the junction unmatched. This CDR3 is CSVGQGQGTNYGYTF. CDR3 DNA sequence: TGCAGCGTTGGTCAGGGACAGGGCACTAACTATGGCTACACCTTC.

V usage is TRBV6-5 and J usage is TRBJ1-2, with D perhaps matching TRBD1 (5 bases). The length of the CDR3 is 13 residues. Germline loops: CDR1 MNHEY, CDR2 SVGAGI. V gave up 5 bases and J gave up 6 bases, with 13 bases separating them. CDR3 DNA: TGTGCCAGCAGTGAACGGGGGATCGATGGCTACACCTTC. Encoded protein: CASSERGIDGYTF.

The gene calls are TRBV10-3 and TRBJ2-2; 10 bases are a match to TRBD1. With V trimmed by 10 bases and J by 3 bases, 8 bases remained unmatched. The germline CDR1 and CDR2 sequences are ENHRY and SYGVKD. The CDR3 totals 15 residues. The CDR3 loop reads CATSTGGPDTGELFF. CDR3 coding DNA: TGTGCCACCTCGACAGGGGGCCCCGACACCGGGGAGCTGTTTTTT.

The chain combines TRBV5-6 with TRBJ2-5; 10 nucleotides align to TRBD2. The CDR3 consists of 19 residues. Germline CDR1 is SGHDT and CDR2 is YYEEEE. V was clipped by 0 bases and J by 5 bases; unmatched bases: 16. The chain's CDR3 is CASSLGQDLSGRAGETQYF. The CDR3 coding sequence is TGTGCCAGCAGCTTGGGGCAGGACCTCAGCGGGAGGGCCGGGGAGACCCAGTACTTC.

The chain employs TRBV4-2 and TRBJ2-7, with a possible D match to TRBD2 (6 bases). V dropped 1 base and J dropped 7 bases, with 11 bases sitting between them. Germline values: CDR1 LGHNA, CDR2 YNFKEQ. The CDR3 loop spans 13 amino acids. The CDR3 region is CASSQGGLGEQYF. DNA for the CDR3: TGTGCCAGCAGCCAAGGGGGACTCGGGGAGCAGTACTTC.

This clone was observed a single time. V is TRBV11-3 and J is TRBJ2-5; 11 bases map to TRBD2. Germline loops: CDR1 SGHNT, CDR2 YENEEA. The V gene end was trimmed by 1 base and the J gene end by 5 bases; junction bases not matched to a gene: 3. This CDR3 has 15 residues. The DNA of the CDR3 is TGTGCCAGCAGCTTAGTGGCTAGCGGGGGGGAGACCCAGTACTTC. Protein: CASSLVASGGETQYF. Full variable domain (rest looked up from reference TRBV11-3 and TRBJ2-5): EAGVVQSPRYKIIEKKQPVAFWCNPISGHNTLYWYLQNLGQGPELLIRYENEEAVDDSQLPKDRFSAERLKGVDSTLKIQPAELGDSAVYLCASSLVASGGETQYFGPGTRLLVL.

V usage is TRBV19 and J usage is TRBJ1-1; D gene uncertain. The germline CDR1 and CDR2 sequences are LNHDA and SQIVND (reference sequence). The CDR3 has 15 residues. V lost 1 base to trimming and J lost 4 bases, with 13 bases between them. This CDR3 is CASSIGRREGTEAFF. Here the CDR3 DNA reads TGTGCCAGTAGTATAGGGCGCCGGGAGGGCACTGAAGCTTTCTTT.

The rearrangement uses TRBV28 and TRBJ2-5; D may be TRBD1 (6 bases). The V end lost 0 bases, the J end lost 6 bases, and 14 bases lay between the germline ends. The germline V gene encodes CDR1 MDHEN and CDR2 SYDVKM. There are 15 residues in the CDR3. CDR3 nucleotide sequence: TGTGCCAGCAGTTTATGGTTAGCAGGGGCTAAGACCCAGTACTTC. This encodes CASSLWLAGAKTQYF.

V gene TRBV6-6 combines with J gene TRBJ2-7; TRBD2 is a possible D gene (6 bases). Germline loops: CDR1 MNHNY, CDR2 SVGAGI (reference sequence). V was shortened by 5 bases and J by 3 bases, with 14 bases between the two germline ends. The CDR3 totals 14 residues. The CDR3 reads CASSIGGVGYEQYF. The CDR3 nucleotides read TGTGCCAGCAGTATCGGGGGAGTGGGCTACGAGCAGTACTTC.

The V gene is TRBV29-1, the J gene TRBJ2-5; 8 nucleotides match TRBD1. The CDR3 is 17 amino acids. Germline CDR1 reads SQVTM; CDR2 reads ANQGSEA. The V and J ends lost 3 bases and 5 bases, in that order; junction bases with no gene match: 17. CDR3 protein: CSVEGTGAGPTGETQYF. The CDR3 coding sequence is TGCAGCGTTGAGGGGACAGGCGCCGGACCTACCGGGGAGACCCAGTACTTC.